Described below is a single T cell receptor (beta chain) sequence and its context. This specimen comes from a study of blood T cell repertoires in COVID-19. Study details: There were acute and convalescent COVID-19 samples, and they came from the United States, Italy and Spain. T cells, B-cell-depleted T cells, or PBMCs provided the cDNA or gDNA that served as material.

Germline loops: CDR1 SNHLY, CDR2 FYNNEI. This CDR3 contains 15 residues. With 0 bases removed from V and 8 bases from J, the gap between germline ends came to 13 bases. In the original analysis: Reference gene primer amplification in the assay estimated nucleated cell counts. The repertoire was sequenced with immunoSEQ multiplex PCR; TCRdb's copy has only in-frame clones and lacks some. Clonal size and the V and J genes are those of that table, whereas D and trimming came from the DNA. The data hold approximately 220,000 clones, with about 85% observed a single time. The rearrangement uses TRBV2 and TRBJ2-2; a weak D match, TRBD1 (6 bases). The sample taken for sequencing was peripheral blood. This TCR derives from a woman between 55 and 75 years old who had recovered from COVID-19. CDR3 residues: CASSEAGRGNGELFF. For the CDR3, the DNA is TGTGCCAGCAGTGAAGCCGGCAGGGGAAATGGGGAGCTGTTTTTT. Using reference TRBV2 and TRBJ2-2 for the parts outside the CDR3, the full variable domain is EPEVTQTPSHQVTQMGQEVILRCVPISNHLYFYWYRQILGQKVEFLVSFYNNEISEKSEIFDDQFSVERPDGSNFTLKIRSTKLEDSAMYFCASSEAGRGNGELFFGEGSRLTVL.